This T cell receptor beta chain was identified during a study of cytomegalovirus exposure and HLA in healthy donors. Overall study results and limits: The classifier reportedly diagnosed cytomegalovirus status with high specificity and sensitivity. Overall, around 160 TCR beta chains were annotated as cytomegalovirus-associated. The study found most TCR sequences rare, yet found some public TCRs in many donors. Specificity of a few CMV-associated chains for CMV antigens was verified in vitro.

Note on this clone: As yet, its antigen is unknown.

Assay used: immunoSEQ multiplex PCR; TCRdb lists only in-frame clones, some missing. In the table there are roughly 110,000 clones, about 85% of which are singletons. The CDR3 contains 15 residues. After removal of 6 bases from V and 1 base from J, the junction contained 7 bases not matched to a gene. Germline values: CDR1 WSHSY, CDR2 SAAADI. This chain uses TRBV10-2 with TRBJ2-7; TRBD1 matches at 9 bases. This receptor was taken from a young woman in good health and CMV-seropositive. Sequences were obtained from PBMCs. CDR3 DNA sequence: TGCGCCAGCAGCGACCGGGACAGGGTTTCCTACGAGCAGTACTTC. Its translation: CASSDRDRVSYEQYF.